The clone carrying this T cell receptor (beta chain) was counted between two and nine times. The germline gives CDR1 SEHNR, CDR2 FQNEAQ (reference sequence). With 3 bases removed from V and 3 bases from J, the gap between germline ends came to 15 bases. This CDR3 comprises 15 residues. Unique molecular identifiers featured in how the TCRbeta library was prepared. MiXCR, run by TCRdb on the PCR reads, gives a single entry per CDR3 protein. The table includes hundreds of thousands of distinct CDR3 sequences, roughly 17% detected once. These data originate in a study of T-cell reconstitution after alpha-beta-depleted transplantation in children.

The chain uses TRBV7-9 and TRBJ2-7; D ambiguous. The receptor's source is a human donor who donated a stem cell graft to a child with acute myeloid leukemia. Sequencing was performed on PBMCs from the stem cell graft donor, taken from the stem cell graft. In nucleotides, the CDR3 is TGTGCCAGCAGCTTTCGAGGTATTGGATTCTACGAGCAGTACTTC. Translation: CASSFRGIGFYEQYF.